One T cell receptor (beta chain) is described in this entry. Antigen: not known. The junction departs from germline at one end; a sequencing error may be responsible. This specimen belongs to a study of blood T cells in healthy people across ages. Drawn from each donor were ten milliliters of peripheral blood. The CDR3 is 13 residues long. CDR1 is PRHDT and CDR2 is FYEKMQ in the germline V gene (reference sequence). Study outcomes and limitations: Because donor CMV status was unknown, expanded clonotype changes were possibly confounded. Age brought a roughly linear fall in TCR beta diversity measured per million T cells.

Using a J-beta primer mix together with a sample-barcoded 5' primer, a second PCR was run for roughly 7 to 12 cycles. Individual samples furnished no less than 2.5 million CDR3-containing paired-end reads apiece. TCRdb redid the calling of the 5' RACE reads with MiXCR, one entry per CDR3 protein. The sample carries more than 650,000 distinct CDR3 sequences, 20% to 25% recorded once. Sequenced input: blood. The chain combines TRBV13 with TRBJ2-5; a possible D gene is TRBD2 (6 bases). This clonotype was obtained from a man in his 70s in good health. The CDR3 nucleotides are TGTGCCAGCAGCATCCGGGGGATCGGAGAGGAGTTCTTC. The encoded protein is CASSIRGIGEEFF.